The 22 T cell receptor beta chains given below trace back to one sample, sequenced in a study of blood T cell repertoires in COVID-19. Data came from immunoSEQ multiplex PCR; TCRdb stores just in-frame clones and leaves some out. Of some 180,000 clones in the sample, about 88% were seen once. The sequenced material came from PBMCs or T cells enriched from blood (not recorded which). The receptors shown here come from a woman aged 35 to 49 in a cohort exposed to, infected with or recovered from COVID-19 (not recorded which).

The chain joins TRBV6-5 to TRBJ1-2; possible D gene TRBD1, 6 bases. This CDR3 region has 14 residues. From germline, CDR1 is MNHEY and CDR2 SVGAGI. V gave up 7 bases and J gave up 7 bases, with 19 bases separating them. CDR3 sequence: CASNKGSGGSGYTF. CDR3 DNA: TGTGCCAGCAACAAAGGGTCGGGGGGCAGTGGCTACACCTTC.

This rearrangement joins TRBV5-7 to TRBJ2-1; 7 bases fit TRBD1. TRBV5-7 is assigned to the ORF class and has an uncertain function. This CDR3 comprises 15 residues. Trimming cost V 4 bases and J 2 bases; bases outside gene matches: 6. The CDR3 DNA is TGTGCCAGCAGCACAAACAGGGGTACCTACAATGAGCAGTTCTTC. This translates into CASSTNRGTYNEQFF.

The chain uses TRBV27 and TRBJ1-5, with D maybe TRBD1 (5 bases). CDR3 length equals 14 residues. Between the trimmed V and J ends, which lost 5 bases and 7 bases, there was a span of 15 bases. Germline V gene data show CDR1 as MNHEY and CDR2 as SMNVEV (reference sequence). CDR3 amino acids: CASSPWAGRQPQHF. CDR3 nucleotides: TGTGCCAGCAGTCCCTGGGCAGGGCGGCAGCCCCAGCATTTT.

This rearrangement joins TRBV27 to TRBJ1-2; TRBD1 agrees at 11 bases. The germline V gene has CDR1 MNHEY and CDR2 SMNVEV (reference sequence). The V segment lost 5 bases and the J segment 3 bases; nucleotides outside the gene matches: 8. This CDR3 is 16 amino acids long. This CDR3 is CASSVGQGAGDYGYTF. DNA of the CDR3: TGTGCCAGCAGTGTCGGACAGGGGGCCGGGGACTATGGCTACACCTTC.

The chain has TRBV30 and TRBJ2-5; TRBD2 matches at 14 bases. CDR3 length: 15 amino acids. The trim removed 5 bases at V and 5 bases at J, leaving 7 bases unmatched. Germline values: CDR1 GTSNPN, CDR2 SVGIG (reference sequence). In nucleotides, the CDR3 is TGTGCCTGGGGGCCGGGACTAGCGGGAGTGGAGACCCAGTACTTC. This translates into CAWGPGLAGVETQYF. The variable domain in full, completed from reference TRBV30 and TRBJ2-5, reads SQTIHQWPATLVQPVGSPLSLECTVEGTSNPNLYWYRQAAGRGLQLLFYSVGIGQISSEVPQNLSASRPQDRQFILSSKKLLLSDSGFYLCAWGPGLAGVETQYFGPGTRLLVL.

The chain uses TRBV7-9 and TRBJ1-1; D is perhaps TRBD1 (5 bases). Germline assignment: CDR1 SEHNR and CDR2 FQNEAQ (reference sequence). V was cut by 5 bases and J by 5 bases, with 15 bases left in between. The CDR3 contains 14 residues. The CDR3 sequence: CASSPTGTTTEAFF. DNA of the CDR3: TGTGCCAGCAGCCCGACCGGGACTACAACTGAAGCTTTCTTT.

The chain links TRBV4-1 to TRBJ2-7; D call uncertain. V was pared by 4 bases and J by 0 bases, with 10 bases between. From germline, CDR1 is MGHRA and CDR2 YSYEKL. This CDR3 is 14 amino acids long. The DNA for the CDR3 is TGCGCCAGCAGCCCTGCTGAGAGCTCCTACGAGCAGTACTTC. Translating gives CASSPAESSYEQYF.

This clone has a single count. The V gene is TRBV10-2, the J gene TRBJ1-1; unclear D gene. CDR1 and CDR2 from the germline V gene are WSHSY and SAAADI. The V end was cut by 0 bases, the J end by 3 bases, with 20 bases between. The CDR3 length is 18 residues. CDR3 sequence (DNA): TGCGCCAGCAGTGAGTCGTGGGCAGAACCCGTACCGTACACTGAAGCTTTCTTT. The encoded protein is CASSESWAEPVPYTEAFF.

This clone was recorded only once. V usage is TRBV9 and J usage is TRBJ1-1; 8 bases fit TRBD1. The CDR3 runs to 15 residues. Germline CDR1 SGDLS, CDR2 YYNGEE. V was clipped by 4 bases and J by 4 bases; unmatched bases: 9. The chain's CDR3 is CASSPTGGASTEAFF. For the CDR3, the DNA is TGTGCCAGCAGCCCCACAGGGGGGGCGAGCACTGAAGCTTTCTTT. Together with reference TRBV9 and TRBJ1-1, the CDR3 gives the full variable domain: DSGVTQTPKHLITATGQRVTLRCSPRSGDLSVYWYQQSLDQGLQFLIQYYNGEERAKGNILERFSAQQFPDLHSELNLSSLELGDSALYFCASSPTGGASTEAFFGQGTRLTVV.

A note on this clone: Other DNA sequences in this specimen translate into the identical CDR3. The V gene is TRBV30, the J gene TRBJ1-1; TRBD1 is a possible D gene (5 bases). The CDR3 contains 14 residues. Trimming removed 0 bases from V and 2 bases from J, with 10 bases in between. Germline CDR1 and CDR2: GTSNPN and SVGIG (reference sequence). CDR3 region: CAWSVGHFNTEAFF. In nucleotides, the CDR3 is TGTGCCTGGAGTGTAGGACACTTTAACACTGAAGCTTTCTTT. The variable domain in full, with the rest retrieved from reference TRBV30 and TRBJ1-1, is SQTIHQWPATLVQPVGSPLSLECTVEGTSNPNLYWYRQAAGRGLQLLFYSVGIGQISSEVPQNLSASRPQDRQFILSSKKLLLSDSGFYLCAWSVGHFNTEAFFGQGTRLTVV.

The J gene is TRBJ1-1, the V gene TRBV2, with D possibly being TRBD1 (6 bases). In germline, CDR1 is SNHLY, CDR2 FYNNEI. The V gene lost 5 bases and the J gene lost 4 bases, with 14 bases spanning the gap. The CDR3 covers 14 residues. In DNA, the CDR3 is TGTGCCAGCAGTAATGGGGGCTCGTTCACTGAAGCTTTCTTT. It encodes CASSNGGSFTEAFF. The full variable domain, its missing parts supplied by reference TRBV2 and TRBJ1-1, is EPEVTQTPSHQVTQMGQEVILRCVPISNHLYFYWYRQILGQKVEFLVSFYNNEISEKSEIFDDQFSVERPDGSNFTLKIRSTKLEDSAMYFCASSNGGSFTEAFFGQGTRLTVV.

This clone was seen just once. J is TRBJ1-1 and V is TRBV11-3, with 8 bases matching TRBD1. This CDR3 has 13 residues. CDR1 is SGHNT and CDR2 is YENEEA in the germline V gene. V lost 6 bases and J lost 10; bases outside the gene matches: 10. The CDR3 sequence is CASRPTGVDGAFF. CDR3 DNA: TGTGCCAGCAGGCCGACAGGGGTGGATGGAGCTTTCTTT.

The chain carries TRBV25-1 and TRBJ2-7; 7 bases map to TRBD2. The CDR3 runs to 15 residues. The trim removed 3 bases at V and 7 bases at J, leaving 12 bases unmatched. Germline V gene sequence: CDR1 MGHDK, CDR2 SYGVNS. CDR3 in amino acids: CASSDSAGALREQYF. CDR3 nucleotide sequence: TGTGCCAGCAGTGATTCTGCGGGAGCCCTTCGGGAGCAGTACTTC.

The chain carries TRBV3-1 (or the pseudogene TRBV3-2) and TRBJ1-2; D uncertain. V lost 3 bases and J 5 bases, leaving 7 bases between the germline ends. Germline CDR1 and CDR2: LGHDT and YNNKEL (reference sequence). This CDR3 region has 12 residues. This chain's CDR3 is CASSQRIYGYTF. CDR3 in DNA: TGTGCCAGCAGCCAGAGGATATATGGCTACACCTTC.

The rearrangement joins TRBV19 to TRBJ2-7; D uncertain. CDR1 and CDR2 (germline): LNHDA, SQIVND (reference sequence). This CDR3 contains 14 residues. The germline V and J ends were trimmed by 5 bases and 0 bases, with 11 bases remaining between them. The CDR3 is CASSQVLSSYEQYF. CDR3 bases: TGTGCCAGTAGTCAGGTGCTAAGCTCCTACGAGCAGTACTTC.

This clone appeared a single time. V gene TRBV6-5 combines with J gene TRBJ1-6; D remains ambiguous. The germline V and J ends were trimmed by 2 bases and 10 bases, with 15 bases remaining between them. Looked up from germline, CDR1 is MNHEY and CDR2 is SVGAGI. The CDR3 is made up of 15 amino acids. The CDR3 coding sequence is TGTGCCAGCAGTTACGGGCGGGCGCGAAGATCACCCCTCCACTTT. Translation gives CASSYGRARRSPLHF.

This clone was seen a few times. The rearrangement joins TRBV4-3 to TRBJ1-2; D is undetermined. The CDR3 is 15 residues long. Trimming removed 0 bases at V and 13 bases at J, with 21 bases between. The germline V gene encodes CDR1 LGHNA and CDR2 YSLEER. The CDR3 loop is CASSQDLATRKKGTF. The DNA for the CDR3 is TGCGCCAGCAGCCAAGATTTAGCGACCCGGAAGAAGGGCACCTTC.

The chain employs TRBV5-4 and TRBJ1-2; possible D gene TRBD1, 6 bases. V dropped 1 base and J dropped 3 bases, with 13 bases sitting between them. Germline lookup yields CDR1 SGHNT and CDR2 YYREEE (reference sequence). The CDR3 sequence is 15 residues long. The CDR3 DNA reads as TGTGCCAGCAGCTTGCGCACAGGGCCCTACTATGGCTACACCTTC. Translation gives CASSLRTGPYYGYTF. The whole variable domain, remainder taken from reference TRBV5-4 and TRBJ1-2, is ETGVTQSPTHLIKTRGQQVTLRCSSQSGHNTVSWYQQALGQGPQFIFQYYREEENGRGNFPPRFSGLQFPNYSSELNVNALELDDSALYLCASSLRTGPYYGYTFGSGTRLTVV.

J is TRBJ2-3 and V is TRBV11-2; TRBD2 might be the D (6 bases). The CDR3 totals 15 residues. Trimming stripped 5 bases from V and 6 bases from J, with 18 bases between. Looked up from germline, CDR1 is SGHAT and CDR2 is FQNNGV. DNA of the CDR3: TGTGCCAGCAGCCCTGGAGGGCCCAGCTACGATACGCAGTATTTT. Translation: CASSPGGPSYDTQYF.

This chain's CDR3 is CASGSGGGTYEQYF. The CDR3 bases are TGTGCCAGCGGTAGCGGGGGGGGTACCTACGAGCAGTACTTC. V is TRBV27 and J is TRBJ2-7; 11 bases agree with TRBD2. V was clipped by 8 bases and J by 2 bases; unmatched bases: 5. Germline loops: CDR1 MNHEY, CDR2 SMNVEV (reference sequence). CDR3 length equals 14 residues.

The gene calls are TRBV19 and TRBJ2-2; D is perhaps TRBD2 (6 bases). V lost 3 bases to trimming and J lost 6 bases, with 14 bases between them. The CDR3 sequence is 15 residues long. The germline V gene encodes CDR1 LNHDA and CDR2 SQIVND (reference sequence). The CDR3 loop reads CASSIELARPGELFF. CDR3 coding DNA: TGTGCCAGTAGTATTGAACTAGCCCGTCCCGGGGAGCTGTTTTTT.

The V and J genes are TRBV18 and TRBJ2-1, with a possible D match to TRBD1 (6 bases). The CDR3 is 18 residues long. Germline V gene data show CDR1 as KGHSH and CDR2 as LQKENI. The V gene lost 1 base and the J gene lost 0 bases, with 16 bases spanning the gap. CDR3 in DNA: TGTGCCAGCTCACCACTCCAGGGGTCCTTCAGCTCCTACAATGAGCAGTTCTTC. It specifies CASSPLQGSFSSYNEQFF.